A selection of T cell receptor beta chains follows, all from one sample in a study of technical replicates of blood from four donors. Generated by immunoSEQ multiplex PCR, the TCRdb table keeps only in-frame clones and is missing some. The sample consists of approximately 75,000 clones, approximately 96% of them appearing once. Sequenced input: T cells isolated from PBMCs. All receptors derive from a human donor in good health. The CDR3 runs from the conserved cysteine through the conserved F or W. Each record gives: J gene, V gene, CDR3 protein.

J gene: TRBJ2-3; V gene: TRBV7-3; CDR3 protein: CASSLPLGQGADTQYF
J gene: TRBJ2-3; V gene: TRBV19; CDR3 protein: CASRGQGNSDTQYF
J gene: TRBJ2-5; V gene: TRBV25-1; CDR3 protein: CASSEYAQYQETQYF
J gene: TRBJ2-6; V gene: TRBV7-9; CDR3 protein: CASSSAGVGANVLTF
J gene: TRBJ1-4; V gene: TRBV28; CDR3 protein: CASRLDSFNEKLFF
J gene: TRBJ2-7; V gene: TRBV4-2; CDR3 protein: CASRLAGGDEQYF
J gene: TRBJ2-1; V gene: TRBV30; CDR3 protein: CAWSARLAGGLNEQFF
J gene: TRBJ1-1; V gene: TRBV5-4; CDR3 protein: CASRWDRDTEAFF
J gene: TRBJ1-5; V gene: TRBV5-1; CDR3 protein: CASSFGTGNQPQHF
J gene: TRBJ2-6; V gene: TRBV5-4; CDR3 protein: CASSLGGGSGANVLTF
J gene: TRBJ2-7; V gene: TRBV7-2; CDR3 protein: CASSLGGALYF
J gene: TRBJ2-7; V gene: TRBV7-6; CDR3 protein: CASSPRTSGSYEQYF
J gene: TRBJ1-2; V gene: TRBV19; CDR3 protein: CASTPGHGYGYTF
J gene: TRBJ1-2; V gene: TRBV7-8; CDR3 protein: CASSLGIDRGYGYTF
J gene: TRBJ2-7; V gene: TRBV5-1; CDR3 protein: CASRPGHPYEQYF
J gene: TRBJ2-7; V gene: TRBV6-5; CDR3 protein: CASGLYEQYF
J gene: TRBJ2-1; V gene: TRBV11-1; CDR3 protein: CASSERLAGVSFEQFF
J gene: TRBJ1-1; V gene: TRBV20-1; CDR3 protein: CSAGQGFEAFF
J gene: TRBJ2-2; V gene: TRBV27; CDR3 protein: CASSLWGRYIGELFF
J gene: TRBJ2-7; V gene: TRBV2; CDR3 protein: CASSRGQGESYEQYF
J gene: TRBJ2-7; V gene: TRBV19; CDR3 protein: CASSREISSYEQYF
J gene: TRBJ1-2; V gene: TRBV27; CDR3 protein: CASSLTWTGEARYTF